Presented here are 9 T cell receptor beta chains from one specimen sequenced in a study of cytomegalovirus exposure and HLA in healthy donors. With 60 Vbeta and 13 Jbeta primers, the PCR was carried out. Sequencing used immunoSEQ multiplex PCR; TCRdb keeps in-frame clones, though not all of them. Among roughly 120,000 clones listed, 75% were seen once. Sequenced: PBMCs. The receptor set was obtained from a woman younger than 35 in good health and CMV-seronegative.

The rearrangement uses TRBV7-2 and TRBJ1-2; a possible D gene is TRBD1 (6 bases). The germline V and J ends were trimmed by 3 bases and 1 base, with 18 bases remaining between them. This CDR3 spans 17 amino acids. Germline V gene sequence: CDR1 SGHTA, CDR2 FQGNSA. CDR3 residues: CASSLSGHISLNYGYTF. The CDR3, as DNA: TGTGCCAGCAGCTTGTCGGGACATATATCCCTTAACTATGGCTACACCTTC.

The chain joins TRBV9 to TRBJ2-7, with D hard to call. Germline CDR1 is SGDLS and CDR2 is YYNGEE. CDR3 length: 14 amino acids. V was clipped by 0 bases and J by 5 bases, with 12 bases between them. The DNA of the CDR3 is TGTGCCAGCAGCGTAGGGGTCACAGTCCACGAGCAGTACTTC. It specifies CASSVGVTVHEQYF.

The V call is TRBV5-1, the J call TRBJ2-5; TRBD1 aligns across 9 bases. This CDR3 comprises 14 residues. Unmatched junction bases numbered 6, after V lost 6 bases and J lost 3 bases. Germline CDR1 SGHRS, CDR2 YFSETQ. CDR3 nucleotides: TGCGCCAGCACCTTCGGACAGGGGAAAGAGACCCAGTACTTC. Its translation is CASTFGQGKETQYF.

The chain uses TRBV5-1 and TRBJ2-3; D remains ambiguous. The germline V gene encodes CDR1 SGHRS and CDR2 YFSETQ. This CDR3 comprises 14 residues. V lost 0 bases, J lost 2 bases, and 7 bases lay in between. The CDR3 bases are TGCGCCAGCAGCTTGGTCCCCTCCACAGATACGCAGTATTTT. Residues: CASSLVPSTDTQYF.

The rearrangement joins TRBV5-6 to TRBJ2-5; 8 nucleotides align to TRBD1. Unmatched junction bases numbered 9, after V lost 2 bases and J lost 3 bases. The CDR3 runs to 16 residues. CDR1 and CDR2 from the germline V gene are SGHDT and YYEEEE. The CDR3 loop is CASSFRTGWEKETQYF. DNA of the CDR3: TGTGCCAGCAGCTTTCGGACAGGGTGGGAGAAAGAGACCCAGTACTTC.

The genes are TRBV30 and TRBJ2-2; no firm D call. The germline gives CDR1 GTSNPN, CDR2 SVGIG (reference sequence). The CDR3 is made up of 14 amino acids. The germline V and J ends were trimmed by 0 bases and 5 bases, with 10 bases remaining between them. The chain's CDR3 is CAWSVNAGTGELFF. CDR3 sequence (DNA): TGTGCCTGGAGTGTAAACGCAGGTACCGGGGAGCTGTTTTTT.

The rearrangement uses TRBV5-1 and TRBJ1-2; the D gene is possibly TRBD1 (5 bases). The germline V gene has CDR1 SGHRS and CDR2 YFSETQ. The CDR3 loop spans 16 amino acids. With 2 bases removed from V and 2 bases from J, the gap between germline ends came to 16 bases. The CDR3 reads CASSFVGGTGNYGYTF. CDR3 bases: TGCGCCAGCAGCTTTGTTGGAGGGACTGGAAACTATGGCTACACCTTC.

The DNA of the CDR3 is TGTGCCAGCAGCTTGAGAGGTGCGAACTATGGCTACACCTTC. This encodes CASSLRGANYGYTF. V gene TRBV5-6 combines with J gene TRBJ1-2; D remains unclear. This CDR3 is built from 14 residues. Trimming removed 1 base from V and 2 bases from J, with 9 bases in between. Germline values: CDR1 SGHDT, CDR2 YYEEEE.

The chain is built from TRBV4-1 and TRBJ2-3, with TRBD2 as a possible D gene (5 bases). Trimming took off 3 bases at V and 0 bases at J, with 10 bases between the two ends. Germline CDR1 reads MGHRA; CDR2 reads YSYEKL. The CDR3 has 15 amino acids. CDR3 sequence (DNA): TGCGCCAGCAGCCATGACGGGGTAAGCACAGATACGCAGTATTTT. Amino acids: CASSHDGVSTDTQYF.